This T cell receptor beta chain was documented in a study of T-cell reconstitution after alpha-beta-depleted transplantation in children listed by TCRdb under 2016. Describing the broader study: T-cell immune reconstitution after TCRalphabeta/CD19-depleted allogeneic hematopoietic cell transplantation in children was quantitatively tracked in the study by means of TCR repertoire profiling. Beyond this particular receptor, the publication reports: The apparently early recovery of alphabetaT-cell counts about two months after transplant reportedly depended on only several hundred rapidly expanded clones that came from non-depleted graft cells. The frequencies of hyperexpanded clones fell over the following months, and after one year, T-cell counts and TCRbeta diversity were mostly attributed to newly produced T cells. In some patients, the high TCRbeta diversity seen at day 60 was put down to recipient T cells and intrathymic progenitors that had survived conditioning.

Receptors were amplified or captured by PCR. Sequencer: Illumina HiSeq 2500. TCR library preparation used molecular barcoding, with unique molecular identifiers applied to normalize quantification of the TCRbeta repertoire. TCRdb's own reprocessing of the public reads used fastp at Q25 and MiXCR and kept productive beta chains. For every CDR3 protein sequence, its rows merge into one entry that carries the most common genes and DNA. The sample profile shows around 490,000 distinct CDR3 sequences; about an eighth of them were found once. Of the sample, less than 15% falls within the top ten clones. In this sample, this clonotype turned up a few times. This clone's antigen is unknown. One base away there is no much larger clone; base qualities are not given. Read against the paper, the sample's treatment or condition label means: allogeneic hematopoietic cell transplantation with graft depleted of TCRalphabeta T cells and CD19 B cells. TCRalphabeta/CD19-depleted allogeneic hematopoietic cell grafts were given to the transplant recipients, all of whom were children.

CDR1 MDHEN and CDR2 SYDVKM were looked up in the germline V gene. For this chain, trimming is 4 bases at the V end and 5 bases at the J end, and the number of junction bases without a gene match is 17. Including cysteine and phenylalanine, the CDR3 has 17 amino acids. Kept here is only the CDR3 DNA, which spans 51 bases and is read in frame from base 1. The receptor was derived from a female patient aged 2-10 years who had a stem cell transplant for aplastic anemia, so the T cells may come from the graft donor. This material consisted of PBMCs, mostly from graft donor cells, taken 180 days after TCRalphabeta/CD19-depleted stem cell transplant. The rearranged chain carries TRBV28 and TRBJ2-7, with 7 bases aligning to TRBD1. CDR3 region: CASSSISDRAWADEQYF. The base sequence is TGTGCCAGCAGTTCAATCTCAGACAGGGCTTGGGCTGACGAGCAGTACTTC.